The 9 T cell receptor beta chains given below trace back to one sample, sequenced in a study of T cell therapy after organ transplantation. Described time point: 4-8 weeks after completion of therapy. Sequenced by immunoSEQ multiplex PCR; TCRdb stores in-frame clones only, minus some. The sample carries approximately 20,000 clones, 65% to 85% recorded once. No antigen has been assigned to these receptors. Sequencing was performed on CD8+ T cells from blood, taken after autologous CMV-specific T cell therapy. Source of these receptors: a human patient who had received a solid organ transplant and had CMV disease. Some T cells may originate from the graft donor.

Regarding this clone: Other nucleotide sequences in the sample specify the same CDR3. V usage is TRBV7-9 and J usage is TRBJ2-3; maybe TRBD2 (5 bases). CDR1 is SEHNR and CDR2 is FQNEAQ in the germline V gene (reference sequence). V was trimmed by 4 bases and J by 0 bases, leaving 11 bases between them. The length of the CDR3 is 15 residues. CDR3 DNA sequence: TGTGCCAGCAGCTCCAGCGGAATCAGCACAGATACGCAGTATTTT. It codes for CASSSSGISTDTQYF.

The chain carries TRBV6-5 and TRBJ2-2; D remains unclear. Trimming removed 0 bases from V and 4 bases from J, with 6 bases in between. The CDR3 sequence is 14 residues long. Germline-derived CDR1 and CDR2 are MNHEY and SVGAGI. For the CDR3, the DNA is TGTGCCAGCAGTTACTCGACGGCCACCGGGGAGCTGTTTTTT. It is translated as CASSYSTATGELFF.

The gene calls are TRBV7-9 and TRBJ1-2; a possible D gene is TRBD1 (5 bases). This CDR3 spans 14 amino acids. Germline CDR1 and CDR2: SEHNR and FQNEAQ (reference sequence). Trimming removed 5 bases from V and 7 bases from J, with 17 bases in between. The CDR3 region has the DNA TGTGCCAGCAGCCCCCTAAGGGACGGAGGTGGCTACACCTTC. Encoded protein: CASSPLRDGGGYTF.

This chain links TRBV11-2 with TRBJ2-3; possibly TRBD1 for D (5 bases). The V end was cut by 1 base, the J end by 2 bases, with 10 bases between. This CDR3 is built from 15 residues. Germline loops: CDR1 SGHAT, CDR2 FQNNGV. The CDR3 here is CASSLGQHSTDTQYF. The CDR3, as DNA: TGTGCCAGCAGCTTAGGACAGCACTCCACAGATACGCAGTATTTT.

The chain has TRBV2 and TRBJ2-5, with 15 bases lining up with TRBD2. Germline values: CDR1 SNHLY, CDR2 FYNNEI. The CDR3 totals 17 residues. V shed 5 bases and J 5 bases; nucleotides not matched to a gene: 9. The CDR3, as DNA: TGTGCCAGCAGTCACGGACTAGCGGGAGGGCCTTATGAGACCCAGTACTTC. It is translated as CASSHGLAGGPYETQYF. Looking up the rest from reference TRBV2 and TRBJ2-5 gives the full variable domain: EPEVTQTPSHQVTQMGQEVILRCVPISNHLYFYWYRQILGQKVEFLVSFYNNEISEKSEIFDDQFSVERPDGSNFTLKIRSTKLEDSAMYFCASSHGLAGGPYETQYFGPGTRLLVL.

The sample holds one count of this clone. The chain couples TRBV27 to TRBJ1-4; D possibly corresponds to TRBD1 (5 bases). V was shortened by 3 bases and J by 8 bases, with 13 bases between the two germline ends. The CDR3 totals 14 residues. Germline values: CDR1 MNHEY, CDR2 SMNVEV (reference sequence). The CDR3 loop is CASSLGLPGEKLFF. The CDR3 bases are TGTGCCAGCAGTTTGGGACTACCCGGGGAAAAACTGTTTTTT.

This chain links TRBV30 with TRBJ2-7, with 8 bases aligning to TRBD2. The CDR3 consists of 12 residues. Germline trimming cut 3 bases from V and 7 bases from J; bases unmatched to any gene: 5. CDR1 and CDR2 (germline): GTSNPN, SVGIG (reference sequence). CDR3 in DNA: TGTGCCTGGAGGACGGCGGGGGGTGAGCAGTACTTC. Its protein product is CAWRTAGGEQYF.

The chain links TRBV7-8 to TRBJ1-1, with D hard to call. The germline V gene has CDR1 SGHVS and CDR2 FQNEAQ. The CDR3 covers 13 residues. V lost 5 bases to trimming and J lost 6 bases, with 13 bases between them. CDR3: CASSEQGIAEAFF. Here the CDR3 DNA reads TGTGCCAGCAGCGAGCAAGGGATCGCTGAAGCTTTCTTT.

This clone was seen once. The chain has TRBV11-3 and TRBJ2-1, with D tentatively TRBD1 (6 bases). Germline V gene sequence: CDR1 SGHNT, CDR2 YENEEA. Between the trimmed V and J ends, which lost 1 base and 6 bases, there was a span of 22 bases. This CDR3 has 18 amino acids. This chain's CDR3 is CASSLGPTGQGYANEQFF. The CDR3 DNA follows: TGTGCCAGCAGCTTAGGGCCCACTGGGCAGGGGTATGCCAATGAGCAGTTCTTC.